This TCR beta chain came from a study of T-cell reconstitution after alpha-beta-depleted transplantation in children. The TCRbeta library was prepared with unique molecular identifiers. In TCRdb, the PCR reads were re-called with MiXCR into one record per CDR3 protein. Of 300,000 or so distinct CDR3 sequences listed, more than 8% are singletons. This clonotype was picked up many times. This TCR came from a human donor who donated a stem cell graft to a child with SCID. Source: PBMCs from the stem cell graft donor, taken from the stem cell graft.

The CDR3 here is CASSDSRQGSYEQYF. As DNA, the CDR3 is TGTGCCAGCAGTGATTCAAGACAGGGCTCCTACGAGCAGTACTTC. V is TRBV25-1 and J is TRBJ2-7; 7 nucleotides line up with TRBD1. The ends lost 3 bases at V and 0 bases at J; junction bases unmatched: 5. The CDR3 is 15 amino acids. The germline CDR1 and CDR2 sequences are MGHDK and SYGVNS.